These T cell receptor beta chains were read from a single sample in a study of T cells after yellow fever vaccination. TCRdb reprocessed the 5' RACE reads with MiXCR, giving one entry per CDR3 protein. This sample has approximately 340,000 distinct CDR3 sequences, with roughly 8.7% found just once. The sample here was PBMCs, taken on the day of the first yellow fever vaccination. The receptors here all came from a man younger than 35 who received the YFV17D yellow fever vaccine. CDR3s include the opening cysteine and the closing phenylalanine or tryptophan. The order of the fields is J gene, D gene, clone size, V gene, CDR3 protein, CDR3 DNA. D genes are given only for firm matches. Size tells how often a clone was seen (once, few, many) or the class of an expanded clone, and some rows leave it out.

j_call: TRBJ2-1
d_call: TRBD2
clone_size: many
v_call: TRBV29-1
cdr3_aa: CSGRGVTYNEQFF
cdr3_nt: TGCAGCGGCCGGGGGGTCACCTACAATGAGCAGTTCTTC

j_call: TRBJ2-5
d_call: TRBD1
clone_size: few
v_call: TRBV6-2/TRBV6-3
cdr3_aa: CASRDRRGLAETQYF
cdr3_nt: TGTGCCAGCAGGGACCGCAGGGGGCTAGCAGAGACCCAGTACTTC

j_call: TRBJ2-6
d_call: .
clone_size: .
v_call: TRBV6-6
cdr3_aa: CASSTGGANVLTF
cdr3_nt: TGTGCCAGCAGTACGGGTGGGGCCAACGTCCTGACTTTC

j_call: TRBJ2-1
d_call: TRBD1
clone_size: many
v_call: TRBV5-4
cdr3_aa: CASSFRSGTGGNEQFF
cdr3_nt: TGTGCCAGCAGTTTCCGATCCGGGACAGGAGGAAATGAGCAGTTCTTC

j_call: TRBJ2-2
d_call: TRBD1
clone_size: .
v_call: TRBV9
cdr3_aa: CASSSSRGTGRAGELFF
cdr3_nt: TGTGCCAGCAGCTCTAGCCGGGGGACAGGGAGGGCCGGGGAGCTGTTTTTT

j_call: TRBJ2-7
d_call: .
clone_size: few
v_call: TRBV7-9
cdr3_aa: CASSPWTRSSYEQYF
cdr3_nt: TGTGCCAGCAGCCCGTGGACGCGCAGCTCCTACGAGCAGTACTTC

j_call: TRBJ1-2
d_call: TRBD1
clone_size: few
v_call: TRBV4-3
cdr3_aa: CASSQISDRGRRGYTF
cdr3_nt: TGCGCCAGCAGCCAGATCTCGGACAGGGGGCGACGTGGCTACACCTTC

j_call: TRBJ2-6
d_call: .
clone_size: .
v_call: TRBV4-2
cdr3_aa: CASSPHTRGITGANVLTF
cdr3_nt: TGTGCCAGCAGCCCGCATACCCGGGGAATTACTGGGGCCAACGTCCTGACTTTC

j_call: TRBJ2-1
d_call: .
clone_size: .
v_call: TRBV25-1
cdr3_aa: CASSGETAWDEQFF
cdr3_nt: TGTGCCAGCAGTGGCGAGACGGCCTGGGATGAGCAGTTCTTC

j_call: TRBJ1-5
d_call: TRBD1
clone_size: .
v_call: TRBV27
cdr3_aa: CASSLPTDRYSNQPQHF
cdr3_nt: TGTGCCAGCAGTTTACCTACGGACAGGTATAGCAATCAGCCCCAGCATTTT

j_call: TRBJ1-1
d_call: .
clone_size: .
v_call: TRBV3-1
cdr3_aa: CASSQFQGLAEAFF
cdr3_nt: TGTGCCAGCAGCCAATTCCAGGGTTTGGCTGAAGCTTTCTTT

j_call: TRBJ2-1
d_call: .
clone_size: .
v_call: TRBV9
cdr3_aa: CASSNGYNEQFF
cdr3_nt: TGTGCCAGCAGCAACGGTTACAATGAGCAGTTCTTC

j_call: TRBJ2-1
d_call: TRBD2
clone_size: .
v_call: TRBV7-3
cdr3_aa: CASSPQGSGGWGGYNEQFF
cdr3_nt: TGTGCCAGCAGCCCCCAAGGTAGCGGGGGCTGGGGGGGGTACAATGAGCAGTTCTTC

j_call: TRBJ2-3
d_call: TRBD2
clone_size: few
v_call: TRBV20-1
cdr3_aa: CSASAGGGYTQYF
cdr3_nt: TGCAGTGCTAGCGCGGGGGGGGGATATACGCAGTATTTT

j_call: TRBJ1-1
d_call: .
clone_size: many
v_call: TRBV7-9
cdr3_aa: CASSLREGAEAFF
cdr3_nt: TGTGCCAGCAGCCTAAGGGAGGGTGCTGAAGCTTTCTTT

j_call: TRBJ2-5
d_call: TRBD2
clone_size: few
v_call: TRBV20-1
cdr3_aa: CSARKRGRFGTQYF
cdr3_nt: TGCAGTGCTAGGAAGCGGGGGCGTTTCGGGACCCAGTACTTC

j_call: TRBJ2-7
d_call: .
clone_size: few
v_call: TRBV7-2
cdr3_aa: CASSLGGPSSYEQYF
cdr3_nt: TGTGCCAGCAGCTTAGGGGGTCCCAGCTCCTACGAGCAGTACTTC

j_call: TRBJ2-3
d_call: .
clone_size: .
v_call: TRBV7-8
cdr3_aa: CASSPERVSTDTQYF
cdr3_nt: TGTGCCAGCAGCCCCGAGCGGGTTAGCACAGATACGCAGTATTTT

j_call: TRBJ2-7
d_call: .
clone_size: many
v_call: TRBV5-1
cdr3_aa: CASSLGSSYEQYF
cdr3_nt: TGCGCCAGCAGCTTGGGCAGCTCCTACGAGCAGTACTTC

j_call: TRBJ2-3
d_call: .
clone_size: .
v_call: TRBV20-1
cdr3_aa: CSAKRGGGTDTQYF
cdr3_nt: TGCAGTGCTAAAAGAGGGGGAGGCACAGATACGCAGTATTTT

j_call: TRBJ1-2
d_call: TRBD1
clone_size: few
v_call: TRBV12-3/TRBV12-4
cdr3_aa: CASSLDRRDGYTF
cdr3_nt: TGTGCCAGCAGTTTGGACAGGCGGGATGGCTACACCTTC

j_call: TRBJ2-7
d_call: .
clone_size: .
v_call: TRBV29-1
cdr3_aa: CSVGKVYEQYF
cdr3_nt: TGCAGCGTTGGGAAGGTATACGAGCAGTACTTC

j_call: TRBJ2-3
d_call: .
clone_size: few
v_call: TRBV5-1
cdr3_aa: CASSLLAGTTTDTQYF
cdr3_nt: TGCGCCAGCAGCCTGTTGGCAGGTACCACCACAGATACGCAGTATTTT

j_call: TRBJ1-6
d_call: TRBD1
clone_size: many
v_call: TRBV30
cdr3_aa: CAWMRDRESPLHF
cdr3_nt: TGTGCCTGGATGAGGGACAGGGAATCACCCCTCCACTTT

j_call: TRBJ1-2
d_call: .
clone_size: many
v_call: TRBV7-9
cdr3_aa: CASTYRRVSSNYGYTF
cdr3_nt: TGTGCCAGCACTTACCGACGGGTCTCTTCCAACTATGGCTACACCTTC

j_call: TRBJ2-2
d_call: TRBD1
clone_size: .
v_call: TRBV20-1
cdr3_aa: CSARPGQGYTGELFF
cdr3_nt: TGCAGTGCGCGTCCGGGACAGGGGTACACCGGGGAGCTGTTTTTT

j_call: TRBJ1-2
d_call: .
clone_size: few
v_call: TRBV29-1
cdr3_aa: CSVEPQGYGYTF
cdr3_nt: TGCAGCGTTGAACCGCAGGGTTATGGCTACACCTTC

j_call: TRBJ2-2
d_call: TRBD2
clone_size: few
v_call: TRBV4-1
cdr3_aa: CASSQGVQRGYYTGELFF
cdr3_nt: TGCGCCAGCAGCCAAGGCGTTCAGCGGGGGTATTACACCGGGGAGCTGTTTTTT

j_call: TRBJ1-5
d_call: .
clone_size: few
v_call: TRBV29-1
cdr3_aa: CSVKDRSNQPQHF
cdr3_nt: TGCAGCGTGAAAGACCGTAGCAATCAGCCCCAGCATTTT

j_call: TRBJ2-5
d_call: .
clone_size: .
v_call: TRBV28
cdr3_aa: CATKGMANGETQYF
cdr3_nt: TGTGCCACCAAGGGGATGGCGAACGGAGAGACCCAGTACTTC

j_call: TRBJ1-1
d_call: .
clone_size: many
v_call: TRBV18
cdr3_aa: CASSSQGLNTEAFF
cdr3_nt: TGTGCCAGCTCCTCCCAGGGACTGAACACTGAAGCTTTCTTT

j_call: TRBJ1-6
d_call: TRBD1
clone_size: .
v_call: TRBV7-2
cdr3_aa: CASSQRTGGDSPLHF
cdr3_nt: TGTGCCAGCAGCCAAAGGACAGGGGGAGATTCACCCCTCCACTTT

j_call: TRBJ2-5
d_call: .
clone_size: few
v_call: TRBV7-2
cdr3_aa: CASSLRGRPSKAETQYF
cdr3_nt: TGTGCCAGCAGCTTACGGGGGCGGCCAAGCAAAGCGGAGACCCAGTACTTC

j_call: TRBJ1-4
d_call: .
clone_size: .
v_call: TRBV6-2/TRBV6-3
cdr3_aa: CASSYVNNEKLFF
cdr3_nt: TGTGCCAGCAGTTACGTGAATAATGAAAAACTGTTTTTT

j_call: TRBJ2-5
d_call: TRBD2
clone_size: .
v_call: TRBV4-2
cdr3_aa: CASSQLRGLAGSQRFYQETQYF
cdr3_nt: TGTGCCAGCAGCCAACTCCGGGGACTAGCGGGGTCCCAAAGATTCTACCAAGAGACCCAGTACTTC

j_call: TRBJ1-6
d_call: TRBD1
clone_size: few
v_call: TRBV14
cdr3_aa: CASSPAGGQGNPNAPLHF
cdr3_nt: TGTGCCAGCAGCCCAGCCGGGGGACAGGGGAACCCTAATGCACCCCTCCACTTT

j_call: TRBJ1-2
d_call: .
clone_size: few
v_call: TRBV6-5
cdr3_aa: CASSYSGGNYGYTF
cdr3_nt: TGTGCCAGCAGTTACTCTGGGGGGAACTATGGCTACACCTTC

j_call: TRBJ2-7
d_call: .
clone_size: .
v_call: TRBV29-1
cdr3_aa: CSAYRDGPYEQYF
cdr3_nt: TGCAGCGCCTACAGGGATGGACCCTACGAGCAGTACTTC

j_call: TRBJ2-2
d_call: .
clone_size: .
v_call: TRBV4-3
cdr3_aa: CASSQASHYTGELFF
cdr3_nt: TGCGCCAGCAGCCAAGCTTCCCATTACACCGGGGAGCTGTTTTTT

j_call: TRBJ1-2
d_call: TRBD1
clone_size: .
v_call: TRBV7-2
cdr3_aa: CASSLGGSGQGGGYTF
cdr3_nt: TGTGCCAGCAGCTTAGGGGGCTCCGGACAGGGGGGTGGCTACACCTTC

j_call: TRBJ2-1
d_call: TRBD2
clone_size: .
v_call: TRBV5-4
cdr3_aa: CASSLVSSGGYEQFF
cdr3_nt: TGTGCCAGCAGCTTGGTGTCTAGCGGGGGTTATGAGCAGTTCTTC

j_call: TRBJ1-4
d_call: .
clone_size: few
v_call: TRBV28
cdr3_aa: CASRTTGATNEKLFF
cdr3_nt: TGTGCCAGCAGGACGACGGGAGCAACTAATGAAAAACTGTTTTTT

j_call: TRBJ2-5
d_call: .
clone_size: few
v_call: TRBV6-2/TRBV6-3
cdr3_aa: CASSDVPGVGGETQYF
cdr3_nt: TGTGCCAGCAGTGACGTCCCGGGGGTTGGTGGAGAGACCCAGTACTTC

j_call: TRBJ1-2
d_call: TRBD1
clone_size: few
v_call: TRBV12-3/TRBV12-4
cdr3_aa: CASSLVVPTGGARGYTF
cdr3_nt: TGTGCCAGCAGTTTAGTGGTCCCGACAGGGGGCGCGAGGGGCTACACCTTC

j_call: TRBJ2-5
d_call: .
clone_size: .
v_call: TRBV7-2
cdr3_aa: CASSLGNSLQETQYF
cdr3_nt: TGTGCCAGCAGCTTGGGAAACAGTTTACAAGAGACCCAGTACTTC

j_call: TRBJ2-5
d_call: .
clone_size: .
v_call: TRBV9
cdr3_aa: CASSVSLKPQETQYF
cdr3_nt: TGTGCCAGCAGCGTTTCCCTTAAGCCGCAAGAGACCCAGTACTTC

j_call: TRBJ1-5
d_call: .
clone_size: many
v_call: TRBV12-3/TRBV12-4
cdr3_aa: CASSLGRNHQPQHF
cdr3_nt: TGTGCCAGCAGTTTAGGGCGGAACCATCAGCCCCAGCATTTT

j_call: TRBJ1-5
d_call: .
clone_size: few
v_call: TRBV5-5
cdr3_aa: CASSLAGLWDQPQHF
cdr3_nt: TGTGCCAGCAGCTTGGCAGGTCTGTGGGATCAGCCCCAGCATTTT

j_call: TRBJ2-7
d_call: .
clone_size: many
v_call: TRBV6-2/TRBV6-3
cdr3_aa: CASSYSAGYEQYF
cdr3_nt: TGTGCCAGCAGTTACTCGGCGGGCTACGAGCAGTACTTC

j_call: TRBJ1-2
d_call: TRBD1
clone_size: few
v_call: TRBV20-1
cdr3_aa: CSARGDRGDYGYTF
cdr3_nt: TGCAGTGCTCGAGGGGACAGGGGTGACTATGGCTACACCTTC

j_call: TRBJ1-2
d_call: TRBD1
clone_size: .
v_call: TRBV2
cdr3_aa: CASKPDRDGYTF
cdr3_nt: TGTGCCAGCAAACCGGACAGGGACGGCTACACCTTC

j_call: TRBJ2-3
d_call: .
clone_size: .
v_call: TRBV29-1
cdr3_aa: CSVDGDADTQYF
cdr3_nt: TGCAGCGTTGATGGTGATGCAGATACGCAGTATTTT

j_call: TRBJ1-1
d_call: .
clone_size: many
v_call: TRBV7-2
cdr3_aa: CASSRLYNTEAFF
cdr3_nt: TGTGCCAGCAGCCGATTATACAACACTGAAGCTTTCTTT

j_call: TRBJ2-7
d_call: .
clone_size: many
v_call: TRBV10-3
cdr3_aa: CAISDSTGTPYEQYF
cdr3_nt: TGTGCCATCAGTGATTCGACAGGCACGCCCTACGAGCAGTACTTC

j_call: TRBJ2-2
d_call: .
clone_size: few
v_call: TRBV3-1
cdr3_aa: CASSQERGSLAGELFF
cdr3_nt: TGTGCCAGCAGCCAAGAACGGGGGAGTCTCGCCGGGGAGCTGTTTTTT